This note documents a single T cell receptor beta chain sequence. Its matching antigen is unknown. Cells classed as naive CD8+ T cells were CD45RO-CCR7+CD27+CD95-. This CDR3 contains 16 residues. This entry is derived from a study of CXCR3-negative and CXCR3-positive naive CD8 T cells. Study-level findings and limits: The TRB CDR3s that CXCR3-positive naive cells carried were more hydrophobic than those of CXCR3-negative naive cells.

cDNA libraries for TRB were generated by 5' RACE incorporating UMI labels. TCRdb derives one entry per CDR3 protein from the 5' RACE reads, leaving out DNA. This table lists tens of thousands of distinct CDR3 sequences. This clonotype was sampled from a human donor in good health. Some clones in this sample may be carry-over from other donors' samples. The sequenced sample was naive CXCR3+ CD8+ T cells from blood. Described subset: CD45RO-CCR7+CD27+CD95- naive CD8+ T cells expressing CXCR3 (TNR3+). The chain couples TRBV23-1 to TRBJ2-3; absent DNA, TCRdb's TRBD2 call cannot be checked. TRBV23-1 is placed among ORFs of uncertain function. This chain's CDR3 is CASSLALADLGDTQYF.